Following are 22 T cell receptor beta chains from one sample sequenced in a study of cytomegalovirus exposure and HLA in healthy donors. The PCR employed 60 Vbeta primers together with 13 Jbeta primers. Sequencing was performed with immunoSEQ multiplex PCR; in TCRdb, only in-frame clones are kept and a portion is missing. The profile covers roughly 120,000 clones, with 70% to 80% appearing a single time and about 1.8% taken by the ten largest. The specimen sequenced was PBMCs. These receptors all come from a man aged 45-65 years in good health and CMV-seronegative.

For the CDR3, the DNA is TGTGCCAGCAGCTTACAGAGACAGGGCCTTATCTCCCCTGGAAACACCATATATTTT. Its translation is CASSLQRQGLISPGNTIYF. J is TRBJ1-3 and V is TRBV7-2; TRBD1 agrees at 7 bases. The length of the CDR3 is 19 residues. The V gene's germline CDR1 is SGHTA and CDR2 FQGNSA. V lost 2 bases to trimming and J lost 2 bases; unmatched junction nucleotides: 15. The whole variable domain, filled in from reference TRBV7-2 and TRBJ1-3, reads GAGVSQSPSNKVTEKGKDVELRCDPISGHTALYWYRQSLGQGLEFLIYFQGNSAPDKSGLPSDRFSAERTGGSVSTLTIQRTQQEDSAVYLCASSLQRQGLISPGNTIYFGEGSWLTVV.

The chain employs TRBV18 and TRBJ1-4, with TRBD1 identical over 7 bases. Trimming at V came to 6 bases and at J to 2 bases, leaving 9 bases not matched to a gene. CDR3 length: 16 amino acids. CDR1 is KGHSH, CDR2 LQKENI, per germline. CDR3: CASSPSSGQTNEKLFF. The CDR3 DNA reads TGTGCCAGCTCCCCAAGTTCGGGACAGACTAATGAAAAACTGTTTTTT.

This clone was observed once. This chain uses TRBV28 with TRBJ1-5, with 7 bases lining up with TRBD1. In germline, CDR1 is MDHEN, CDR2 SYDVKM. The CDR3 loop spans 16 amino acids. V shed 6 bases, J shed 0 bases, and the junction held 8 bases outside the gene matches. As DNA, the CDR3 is TGTGCCAGCAGCCGCCCGACAGGGTATAGCAATCAGCCCCAGCATTTT. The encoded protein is CASSRPTGYSNQPQHF. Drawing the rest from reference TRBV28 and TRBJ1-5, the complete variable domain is DVKVTQSSRYLVKRTGEKVFLECVQDMDHENMFWYRQDPGLGLRLIYFSYDVKMKEKGDIPEGYSVSREKKERFSLILESASTNQTSMYLCASSRPTGYSNQPQHFGDGTRLSIL.

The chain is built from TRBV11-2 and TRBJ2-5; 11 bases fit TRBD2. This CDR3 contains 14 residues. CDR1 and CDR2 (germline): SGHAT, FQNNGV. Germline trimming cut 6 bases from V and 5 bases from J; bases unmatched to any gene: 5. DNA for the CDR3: TGTGCCAGCAGGATTAGCGGGGGGGCGGAGACCCAGTACTTC. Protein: CASRISGGAETQYF.

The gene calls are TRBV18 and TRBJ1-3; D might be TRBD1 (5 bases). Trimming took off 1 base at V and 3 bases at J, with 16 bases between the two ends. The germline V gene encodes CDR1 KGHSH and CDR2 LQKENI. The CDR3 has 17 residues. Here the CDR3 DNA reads TGTGCCAGCTCACCACTCGGCCAGGCGGGGGGTGGAAACACCATATATTTT. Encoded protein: CASSPLGQAGGGNTIYF.

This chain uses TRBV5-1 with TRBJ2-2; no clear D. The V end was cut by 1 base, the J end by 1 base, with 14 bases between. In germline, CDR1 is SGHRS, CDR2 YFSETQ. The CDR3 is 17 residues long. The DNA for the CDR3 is TGCGCCAGCAGCTTGCTTGGGCAGCCAAGGAACACCGGGGAGCTGTTTTTT. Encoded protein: CASSLLGQPRNTGELFF.

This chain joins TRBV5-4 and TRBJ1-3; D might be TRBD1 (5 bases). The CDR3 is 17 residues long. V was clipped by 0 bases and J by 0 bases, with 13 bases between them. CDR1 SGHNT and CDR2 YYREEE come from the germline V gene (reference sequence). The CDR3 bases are TGTGCCAGCAGCTTGGGTGCAGGGACTAACTCTGGAAACACCATATATTTT. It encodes CASSLGAGTNSGNTIYF.

The chain's CDR3 is CASSLAGQGSEAFF. In DNA, the CDR3 is TGCGCCAGCAGCTTGGCCGGTCAGGGGTCTGAAGCTTTCTTT. The chain couples TRBV5-1 to TRBJ1-1; D possibly corresponds to TRBD1 (6 bases). Germline V CDR1 and CDR2: SGHRS, YFSETQ. With 0 bases removed from V and 6 bases from J, the gap between germline ends came to 12 bases. This CDR3 has 14 residues. Using reference TRBV5-1 and TRBJ1-1 for the parts outside the CDR3, the full variable domain is KAGVTQTPRYLIKTRGQQVTLSCSPISGHRSVSWYQQTPGQGLQFLFEYFSETQRNKGNFPGRFSGRQFSNSRSEMNVSTLELGDSALYLCASSLAGQGSEAFFGQGTRLTVV.

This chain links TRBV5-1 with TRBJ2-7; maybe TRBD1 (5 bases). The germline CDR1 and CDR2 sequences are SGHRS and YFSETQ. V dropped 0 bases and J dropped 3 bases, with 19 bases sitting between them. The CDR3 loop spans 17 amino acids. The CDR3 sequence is CASSLAPLSRTIYEQYF. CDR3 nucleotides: TGCGCCAGCAGCTTGGCCCCACTCTCTCGGACAATCTACGAGCAGTACTTC.

The CDR3 bases are TGTGCCAGCAGTCTAACCCTAGTTGGGTTACGGACAGATACGCAGTATTTT. As protein: CASSLTLVGLRTDTQYF. The J gene is TRBJ2-3, the V gene TRBV25-1; no firm D call. This CDR3 region has 17 residues. CDR1 MGHDK and CDR2 SYGVNS come from the germline V gene. V gave up 5 bases and J gave up 3 bases, with 21 bases separating them.

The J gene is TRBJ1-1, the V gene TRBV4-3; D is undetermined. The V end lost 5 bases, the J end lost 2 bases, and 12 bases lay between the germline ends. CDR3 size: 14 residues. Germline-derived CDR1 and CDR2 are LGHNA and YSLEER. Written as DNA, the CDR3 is TGCGCCAGCAGCGAGACTAGGACCAACACTGAAGCTTTCTTT. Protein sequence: CASSETRTNTEAFF.

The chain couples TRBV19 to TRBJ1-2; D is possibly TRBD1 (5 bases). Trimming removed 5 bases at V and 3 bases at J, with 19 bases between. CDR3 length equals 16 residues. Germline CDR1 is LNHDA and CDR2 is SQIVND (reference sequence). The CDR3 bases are TGTGCCAGTAGTCGAAGACTCTCAGGGCTTGACTATGGCTACACCTTC. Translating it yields CASSRRLSGLDYGYTF.

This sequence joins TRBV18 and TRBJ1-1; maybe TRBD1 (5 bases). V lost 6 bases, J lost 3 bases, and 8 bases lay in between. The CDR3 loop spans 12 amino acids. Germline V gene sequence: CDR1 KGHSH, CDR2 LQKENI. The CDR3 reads CASSGGYTEAFF. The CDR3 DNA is TGTGCCAGCTCGGGGGGGTACACTGAAGCTTTCTTT.

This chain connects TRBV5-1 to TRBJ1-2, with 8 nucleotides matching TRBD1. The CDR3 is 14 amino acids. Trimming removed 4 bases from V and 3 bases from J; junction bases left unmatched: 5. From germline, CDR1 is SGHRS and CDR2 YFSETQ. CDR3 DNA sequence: TGCGCCAGCAGCCCATCGACAGGGGACTATGGCTACACCTTC. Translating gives CASSPSTGDYGYTF.

The CDR3 here is CASRPDRESHEQYV. Here the CDR3 DNA reads TGTGCCAGCAGGCCCGACAGGGAGTCCCACGAGCAGTACGTC. This chain uses TRBV7-6 with TRBJ2-7; 7 bases agree with TRBD1. Germline V gene data show CDR1 as SGHVS and CDR2 as FNYEAQ. The CDR3 length is 14 residues. V trimming: 6 bases; J trimming: 5 bases; junction bases outside the gene matches: 10.

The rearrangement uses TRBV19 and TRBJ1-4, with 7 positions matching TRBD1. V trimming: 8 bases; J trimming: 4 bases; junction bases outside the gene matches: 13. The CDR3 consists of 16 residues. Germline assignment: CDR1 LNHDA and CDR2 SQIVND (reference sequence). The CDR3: CASLSPPGQYNEKLFF. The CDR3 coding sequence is TGTGCCAGTCTAAGCCCTCCGGGACAGTATAATGAAAAACTGTTTTTT.

CDR3 in DNA: TGTGCCAAGGGGGGGGCGGCCAATCAGCCCCAGCATTTT. This codes for CAKGGAANQPQHF. The gene calls are TRBV25-1 and TRBJ1-5, with a weak D call TRBD1 (6 bases). CDR3 size: 13 residues. The V and J ends lost 10 bases and 3 bases respectively, with 13 bases between them. The V gene's germline CDR1 is MGHDK and CDR2 SYGVNS.

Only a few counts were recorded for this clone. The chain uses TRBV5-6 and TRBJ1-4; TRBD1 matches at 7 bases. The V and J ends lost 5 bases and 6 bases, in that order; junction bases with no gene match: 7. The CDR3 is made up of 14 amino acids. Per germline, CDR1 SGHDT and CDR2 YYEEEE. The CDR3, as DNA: TGTGCCAGCAGAAATACAGGGGAGCATGAAAAACTGTTTTTT. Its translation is CASRNTGEHEKLFF.

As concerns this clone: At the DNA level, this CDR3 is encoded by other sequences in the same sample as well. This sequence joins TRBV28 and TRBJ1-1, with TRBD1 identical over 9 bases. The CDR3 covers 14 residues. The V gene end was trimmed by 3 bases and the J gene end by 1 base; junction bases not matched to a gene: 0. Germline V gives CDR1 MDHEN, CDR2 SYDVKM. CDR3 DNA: TGTGCCAGCAGTTTGACAGGGGGGAACACTGAAGCTTTCTTT. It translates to CASSLTGGNTEAFF.

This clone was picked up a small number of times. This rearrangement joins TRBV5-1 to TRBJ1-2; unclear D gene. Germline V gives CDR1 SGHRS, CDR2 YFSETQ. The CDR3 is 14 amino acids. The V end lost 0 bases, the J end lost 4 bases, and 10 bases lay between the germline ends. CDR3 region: CASSLVSRSYGYTF. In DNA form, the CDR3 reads TGCGCCAGCAGCTTGGTGTCCAGATCCTATGGCTACACCTTC.

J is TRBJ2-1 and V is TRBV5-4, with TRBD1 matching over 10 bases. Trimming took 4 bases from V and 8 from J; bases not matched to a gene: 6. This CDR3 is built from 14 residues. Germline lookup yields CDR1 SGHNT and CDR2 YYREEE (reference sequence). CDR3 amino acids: CASSDGQGVYEQFF. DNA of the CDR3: TGTGCCAGCAGCGACGGACAGGGGGTTTATGAGCAGTTCTTC. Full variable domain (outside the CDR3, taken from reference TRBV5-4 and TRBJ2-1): ETGVTQSPTHLIKTRGQQVTLRCSSQSGHNTVSWYQQALGQGPQFIFQYYREEENGRGNFPPRFSGLQFPNYSSELNVNALELDDSALYLCASSDGQGVYEQFFGPGTRLTVL.

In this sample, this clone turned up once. In DNA, the CDR3 is TGTGCCAGCAGCTTAGCGGGGGGGGACAATGAGCAGTTCTTC. Residues: CASSLAGGDNEQFF. V is TRBV5-4 and J is TRBJ2-1, with 10 bases lining up with TRBD2. This CDR3 has 14 amino acids. Germline V gene sequence: CDR1 SGHNT, CDR2 YYREEE (reference sequence). V trimming: 2 bases; J trimming: 5 bases; junction bases outside the gene matches: 1.